The 27 T cell receptor beta chains below all came from one sample that was sequenced in a study of T cells in Graves' hyperthyroidism and ophthalmopathy. Amplification of TCR beta CDR3 regions was performed using RNA transcripts as template. Researchers ran a first-round RT-PCR on the TCR CDR3 using the HTBI primer set. TCRdb reprocessed the multiplex PCR reads via MiXCR and lists one record per CDR3 protein. The sample records roughly 350,000 distinct CDR3 sequences, around 14% being singletons. Source material: blood. The receptors come from a woman aged 25 to 39 with Graves' hyperthyroidism.

This clonotype was counted many times. The chain carries TRBV6-1 and TRBJ2-5; tentative D call: TRBD1 (5 bases). The CDR3 runs 14 residues. Trimming cost V 6 bases and J 8 bases, with 19 bases left between them. Germline-derived CDR1 and CDR2 are MNHNS and SASEGT. The CDR3 sequence: CASSPQADLDTQYF. For the CDR3, the DNA is TGTGCCAGCAGCCCACAGGCAGATCTCGACACCCAGTACTTC.

The sample holds many counts of this clonotype. The chain has TRBV27 and TRBJ2-7; D remains ambiguous. The germline gives CDR1 MNHEY, CDR2 SMNVEV (reference sequence). V lost 2 bases and J lost 3, with 11 bases in between. The CDR3 length is 14 residues. The CDR3 spells CASSLKKPDYEQYF. In DNA, the CDR3 is TGTGCCAGCAGTTTAAAGAAGCCAGACTACGAGCAGTACTTC.

The table lists this clonotype with many counts. The CDR3 DNA follows: TGCGCCAGCAGCTCCGAAGGAGGCACAGATACGCAGTATTTT. Protein: CASSSEGGTDTQYF. This chain uses TRBV5-1 with TRBJ2-3; D gene ambiguous. Trimming shortened V by 3 bases and J by 1 base, and 9 bases separated the two germline ends. The CDR3 spans 14 residues. Germline V gene data show CDR1 as SGHRS and CDR2 as YFSETQ.

This clonotype was counted ten times or more. The chain is built from TRBV27 and TRBJ1-1; possibly TRBD1 for D (5 bases). Trimming shortened V by 3 bases and J by 5 bases, and 13 bases separated the two germline ends. The CDR3 is made up of 14 amino acids. Germline V gene data show CDR1 as MNHEY and CDR2 as SMNVEV (reference sequence). CDR3: CASSFGGTGTEAFF. CDR3 nucleotides: TGTGCCAGCAGTTTTGGCGGGACCGGTACTGAAGCTTTCTTT.

This clonotype appeared a few times. V and J are TRBV5-5 and TRBJ2-3; no definite D call. There are 15 residues in the CDR3. V was trimmed by 4 bases and J by 6 bases, leaving 18 bases between them. Germline values: CDR1 SGHKS, CDR2 YYEKEE (reference sequence). The CDR3 reads CASSPSEWVGDTQYF. CDR3 nucleotide sequence: TGTGCCAGCAGCCCCTCTGAGTGGGTAGGCGATACGCAGTATTTT.

This clonotype was recorded many times. The V and J genes are TRBV28 and TRBJ2-1; the D is unclear. Trimming removed 3 bases at V and 6 bases at J, with 3 bases between. CDR3 length: 11 residues. Germline values: CDR1 MDHEN, CDR2 SYDVKM. CDR3 protein: CASSFRNEQFF. CDR3 in DNA: TGTGCCAGCAGTTTTCGCAATGAGCAGTTCTTC.

This clonotype was found many times. This chain uses TRBV6-4 with TRBJ1-2, with TRBD1 matching 9 bases. The CDR3 totals 13 residues. CDR1 is MRHNA and CDR2 is SNTAGT in the germline V gene. Trimming removed 2 bases from V and 7 bases from J; junction bases left unmatched: 2. The CDR3 DNA sequence: TGTGCCAGCAGTGACGACAGGGGGTCTGGCTACACCTTC. Translated, it gives CASSDDRGSGYTF.

The chain recombines TRBV20-1 with TRBJ2-1, with 9 bases that match TRBD2. Germline V gene lookup returns CDR1 DFQATT and CDR2 SNEGSKA (reference sequence). This CDR3 comprises 14 residues. V shed 5 bases and J 5 bases; nucleotides not matched to a gene: 7. CDR3 sequence reads: CSAPQREVNNEQFF. The CDR3 nucleotides read TGCAGTGCTCCCCAGCGGGAGGTTAACAATGAGCAGTTCTTC.

This rearrangement joins TRBV3-1 to TRBJ2-5; 8 bases agree with TRBD2. With 4 bases clipped from V and 4 bases from J, the junction kept 11 bases outside the gene matches. This CDR3 has 16 amino acids. CDR1 is LGHDT and CDR2 is YNNKEL in the germline V gene (reference sequence). The CDR3 coding sequence is TGTGCCAGCAGCCCCCAAGAAGCGGGAGCGCGAGAGACCCAGTACTTC. Translating it yields CASSPQEAGARETQYF.

In its sample, this clonotype was seen many times. V gene TRBV7-2 combines with J gene TRBJ1-1; no firm D call. There are 14 residues in the CDR3. Trimming pared 2 bases from V and 7 bases from J, leaving 14 bases between. Germline V CDR1 and CDR2: SGHTA, FQGNSA. This CDR3 reads CASSLTQAGLEAFF. CDR3 sequence (DNA): TGTGCCAGCAGCTTAACACAAGCGGGCCTTGAAGCTTTCTTT.

The gene calls are TRBV5-1 and TRBJ2-5; D ambiguous. This CDR3 is 13 amino acids long. V was clipped by 2 bases and J by 2 bases, with 7 bases between them. Looked up from germline, CDR1 is SGHRS and CDR2 is YFSETQ. The CDR3 nucleotides are TGCGCCAGCAGCTTCCACGTTCAAGAGACCCAGTACTTC. Translating gives CASSFHVQETQYF. Based on the CDR3 plus reference TRBV5-1 and TRBJ2-5, the full variable domain is KAGVTQTPRYLIKTRGQQVTLSCSPISGHRSVSWYQQTPGQGLQFLFEYFSETQRNKGNFPGRFSGRQFSNSRSEMNVSTLELGDSALYLCASSFHVQETQYFGPGTRLLVL.

This clonotype was counted between two and nine times. CDR3 DNA sequence: TGTGCCAGCAACCGGGAGACCGGGGAGCTGTTTTTT. It encodes CASNRETGELFF. The chain joins TRBV12-3 or TRBV12-4 to TRBJ2-2; D might be TRBD2 (6 bases). The CDR3 extends over 12 amino acids. Between the trimmed V and J ends, which lost 7 bases and 5 bases, there was a span of 8 bases.

The sample holds a few counts of this clonotype. CDR3 bases: TGCAGCGTTTTCTCGACGGTTCGACCGGGACAGAAGTCCTACGAGCAGTACTTC. Amino acids: CSVFSTVRPGQKSYEQYF. The rearrangement joins TRBV29-1 to TRBJ2-7; 7 bases fit TRBD1. This CDR3 has 18 residues. Unmatched junction bases numbered 20, after V lost 5 bases and J lost 1 base. Germline loops: CDR1 SQVTM, CDR2 ANQGSEA.

Ten or more counts support this clonotype. The V gene is TRBV7-9, the J gene TRBJ1-1, with D unresolved. V gave up 4 bases and J gave up 4 bases, with 10 bases separating them. Germline V gene sequence: CDR1 SEHNR, CDR2 FQNEAQ (reference sequence). This CDR3 comprises 13 residues. The CDR3 region is CASSSPRGTEAFF. In nucleotides, the CDR3 is TGTGCCAGCAGCTCCCCTCGCGGCACTGAAGCTTTCTTT. Together with reference TRBV7-9 and TRBJ1-1, the CDR3 gives the full variable domain: DTGVSQNPRHKITKRGQNVTFRCDPISEHNRLYWYRQTLGQGPEFLTYFQNEAQLEKSRLLSDRFSAERPKGSFSTLEIQRTEQGDSAMYLCASSSPRGTEAFFGQGTRLTVV.

This clonotype came up a few times. V gene TRBV5-6 combines with J gene TRBJ2-5, with D unclear. CDR1 is SGHDT and CDR2 is YYEEEE in the germline V gene. V was trimmed by 0 bases and J by 2 bases, leaving 11 bases between them. The length of the CDR3 is 15 residues. CDR3 DNA: TGTGCCAGCAGCTTGGCGGCCGCGAGGCAAGAGACCCAGTACTTC. As protein: CASSLAAARQETQYF.

This clonotype occurred many times. The V call is TRBV29-1, the J call TRBJ2-2; 10 nucleotides match TRBD1. Per the germline V gene, CDR1 is SQVTM and CDR2 is ANQGSEA. This CDR3 has 17 amino acids. The ends lost 0 bases at V and 3 bases at J; junction bases unmatched: 7. The CDR3 region has the DNA TGCAGCGTTGAAGACCCCGGACAGGGGGTAGACACCGGGGAGCTGTTTTTT. It encodes CSVEDPGQGVDTGELFF.

The chain employs TRBV20-1 and TRBJ2-2; maybe TRBD1 (5 bases). Trimming left V 3 bases short and J 1 base short, with 15 bases between. This CDR3 has 16 amino acids. CDR1 is DFQATT, CDR2 SNEGSKA, per germline (reference sequence). This CDR3 is CSASELGHLNTGELFF. CDR3 bases: TGCAGTGCTAGCGAACTTGGACATCTGAACACCGGGGAGCTGTTTTTT.

The genes are TRBV29-1 and TRBJ2-2, with TRBD2 as a possible D gene (6 bases). The germline gives CDR1 SQVTM, CDR2 ANQGSEA. This CDR3 spans 16 amino acids. V was shortened by 5 bases and J by 8 bases, with 24 bases between the two germline ends. The CDR3 DNA follows: TGCAGCGTTAGGGATGCGGCGGGGAATGTTTGGGGGGAGCTGTTTTTT. This sequence encodes CSVRDAAGNVWGELFF.

This clonotype has at least ten counts. The chain joins TRBV28 to TRBJ2-1, with 9 bases lining up with TRBD1. The germline gives CDR1 MDHEN, CDR2 SYDVKM. V dropped 4 bases and J dropped 3; count of bases not matched to a gene: 7. The CDR3 runs to 16 residues. CDR3 region: CASSSYRGQIYNEQFF. CDR3 DNA: TGTGCCAGCAGTTCATACAGGGGGCAAATCTACAATGAGCAGTTCTTC.

The chain is built from TRBV28 and TRBJ2-2; perhaps TRBD1 as D (5 bases). Germline CDR1 and CDR2: MDHEN and SYDVKM. V was clipped by 4 bases and J by 5 bases, with 14 bases between them. CDR3 length equals 15 residues. CDR3 residues: CASSSAQGLTGELFF. CDR3 DNA sequence: TGTGCCAGCAGTTCGGCTCAGGGTTTAACCGGGGAGCTGTTTTTT.

This clonotype was seen ten or more times. The gene calls are TRBV7-2 and TRBJ2-5, with 7 bases aligning to TRBD2. The CDR3 contains 15 residues. The V gene end was trimmed by 5 bases and the J gene end by 1 base; junction bases not matched to a gene: 7. Germline CDR1 and CDR2: SGHTA and FQGNSA. The CDR3: CASSPAWGGQETQYF. The CDR3 DNA sequence: TGTGCCAGCAGCCCCGCCTGGGGGGGCCAAGAGACCCAGTACTTC.

The sample holds many counts of this clonotype. This chain uses TRBV7-2 with TRBJ1-6; 8 bases match TRBD1. This CDR3 is 12 amino acids long. Germline V gene data show CDR1 as SGHTA and CDR2 as FQGNSA. V shed 3 bases and J 11 bases; nucleotides not matched to a gene: 0. The CDR3 reads CASSLTGAPLHF. Written as DNA, the CDR3 is TGTGCCAGCAGCTTGACAGGGGCACCCCTCCACTTT.

This clonotype was detected many times. V and J are TRBV28 and TRBJ1-2; D remains unclear. CDR1 is MDHEN and CDR2 is SYDVKM in the germline V gene. Trimming stripped 6 bases from V and 4 bases from J, with 15 bases between. This CDR3 has 14 amino acids. In DNA form, the CDR3 reads TGTGCCAGCAGGATTAACATGGGCCCCTATGGCTACACCTTC. Amino acid sequence: CASRINMGPYGYTF.

The chain joins TRBV6-2 or TRBV6-3 to TRBJ1-3; D is uncertain. Germline V gives CDR1 MNHEY, CDR2 SVGEGT. V gave up 8 bases and J gave up 0 bases, with 5 bases separating them. The CDR3 extends over 12 amino acids. The CDR3 sequence: CASLSSGNTIYF. The CDR3 region has the DNA TGTGCCAGCTTGAGCTCTGGAAACACCATATATTTT.

This clonotype was seen repeatedly, ten times or more. The rearrangement joins TRBV3-1 to TRBJ2-3; no clear D gene. Germline CDR1 is LGHDT and CDR2 is YNNKEL (reference sequence). The CDR3 loop spans 14 amino acids. The germline V and J ends were trimmed by 7 bases and 5 bases, with 16 bases remaining between them. CDR3: CASKVWPGEDTQYF. As DNA, the CDR3 is TGTGCCAGCAAAGTTTGGCCCGGAGAAGATACGCAGTATTTT.

This sequence joins TRBV29-1 and TRBJ2-5, with D perhaps TRBD2 (5 bases). Germline V CDR1 and CDR2: SQVTM, ANQGSEA. The CDR3 loop spans 13 amino acids. The V gene lost 7 bases and the J gene lost 0 bases, with 12 bases spanning the gap. This CDR3 reads CSAKPRDQETQYF. The DNA of the CDR3 is TGCAGCGCTAAACCGCGGGACCAAGAGACCCAGTACTTC. Full variable domain (missing parts from reference TRBV29-1 and TRBJ2-5): SAVISQKPSRDICQRGTSLTIQCQVDSQVTMMFWYRQQPGQSLTLIATANQGSEATYESGFVIDKFPISRPNLTFSTLTVSNMSPEDSSIYLCSAKPRDQETQYFGPGTRLLVL.

The table lists this clonotype with many counts. As DNA, the CDR3 is TGTGCCAGCAGCTACCCGTTAGGGAAGGGGTCGGCCCAGTACTTC. Amino acid sequence: CASSYPLGKGSAQYF. V gene TRBV11-2 combines with J gene TRBJ2-5; D perhaps matches TRBD1 (5 bases). V lost 4 bases and J 9 bases, leaving 21 bases between the germline ends. Germline lookup yields CDR1 SGHAT and CDR2 FQNNGV. The CDR3 extends over 15 amino acids.